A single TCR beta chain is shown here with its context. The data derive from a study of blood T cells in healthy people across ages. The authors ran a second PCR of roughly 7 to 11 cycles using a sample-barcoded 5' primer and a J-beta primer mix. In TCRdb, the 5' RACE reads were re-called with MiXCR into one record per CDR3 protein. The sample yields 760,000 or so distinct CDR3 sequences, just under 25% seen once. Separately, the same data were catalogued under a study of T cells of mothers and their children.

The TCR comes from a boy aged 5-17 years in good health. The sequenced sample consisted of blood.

CDR3 in amino acids: CASSQDLVGISYGNTIYF. In DNA form, the CDR3 reads TGCGCCAGCAGCCAAGATTTGGTCGGGATCTCCTATGGAAACACCATATATTTT. The rearrangement joins TRBV4-3 to TRBJ1-3, with D uncertain. Trimming removed 0 bases at V and 3 bases at J, with 18 bases between. In germline, CDR1 is LGHNA, CDR2 YSLEER. The CDR3 covers 18 residues.